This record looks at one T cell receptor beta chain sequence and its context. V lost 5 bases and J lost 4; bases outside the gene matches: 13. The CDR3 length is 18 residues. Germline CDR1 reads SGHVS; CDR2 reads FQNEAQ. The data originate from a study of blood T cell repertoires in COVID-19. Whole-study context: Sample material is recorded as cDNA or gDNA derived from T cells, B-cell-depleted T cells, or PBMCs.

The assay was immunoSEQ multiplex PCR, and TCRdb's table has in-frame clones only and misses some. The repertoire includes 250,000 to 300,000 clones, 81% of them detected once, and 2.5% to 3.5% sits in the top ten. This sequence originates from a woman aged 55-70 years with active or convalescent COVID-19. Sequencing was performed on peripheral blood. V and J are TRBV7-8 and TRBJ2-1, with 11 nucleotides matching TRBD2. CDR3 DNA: TGTGCCAGCAGCGCCCGCCTCCAGTTAGCGGGGGGGTACAATGAGCAGTTCTTC. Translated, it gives CASSARLQLAGGYNEQFF.